The subject of this entry is one TCR beta chain. This specimen comes from a study of blood T cells in healthy people across ages. Looked up from germline, CDR1 is MGHRA and CDR2 is YSYEKL. This CDR3 has 14 amino acids. Deletions cut 0 bases from V and 5 bases from J, with 10 bases between. Researchers collected 9 to 10 milliliters of peripheral blood from every single donor. It was with a sample-barcoded 5' primer and a J-beta primer mix that a second PCR of roughly 7 to 11 cycles was run. Through a template-switch adaptor with 12 random nucleotides, each cDNA molecule received a tag. TCRdb recomputed calls from the 5' RACE reads with MiXCR, one row per CDR3 protein. The table has some 1,800,000 distinct CDR3 sequences, about 39% seen once; the top ten hold roughly 23%.

The chain uses TRBV4-1 and TRBJ2-5; either TRBD1 or TRBD2 may supply D (5 bases each). The specimen sequenced was blood. The receptor's source is a human donor in good health. CDR3 bases: TGCGCCAGCAGCCAAGAAGGGGAGCGGGAGACCCAGTACTTC. Translation: CASSQEGERETQYF.